What follows are 13 T cell receptor beta chains derived from one specimen sequenced in a study of cytomegalovirus exposure and HLA in healthy donors. The PCR ran on 60 Vbeta and 13 Jbeta primers. The table came from immunoSEQ multiplex PCR; TCRdb's copy has only in-frame clones and leaves some out. The data show 200,000 to 300,000 clones, roughly four fifths seen once. Sequenced material: PBMCs. All receptors come from an older woman in good health and CMV-seropositive.

This chain connects TRBV28 to TRBJ2-3; 10 nucleotides agree with TRBD2. The V gene end was trimmed by 5 bases and the J gene end by 4 bases; junction bases not matched to a gene: 9. Germline CDR1 MDHEN, CDR2 SYDVKM. The CDR3 runs to 16 residues. The CDR3 bases are TGTGCCAGCAGTCCCTTCAGCGGGAGGGCCCCAGATACGCAGTATTTT. It encodes CASSPFSGRAPDTQYF. The full variable domain, with the rest looked up from reference TRBV28 and TRBJ2-3, is DVKVTQSSRYLVKRTGEKVFLECVQDMDHENMFWYRQDPGLGLRLIYFSYDVKMKEKGDIPEGYSVSREKKERFSLILESASTNQTSMYLCASSPFSGRAPDTQYFGPGTRLTVL.

The V gene is TRBV19, the J gene TRBJ2-5; D is unresolved. This CDR3 spans 13 amino acids. Germline loops: CDR1 LNHDA, CDR2 SQIVND (reference sequence). Trimming took off 3 bases at V and 5 bases at J, with 10 bases between the two ends. The CDR3 DNA follows: TGTGCCAGTAGTATTGCGGCGGTGGAGACCCAGTACTTC. Encoded protein: CASSIAAVETQYF.

The chain has TRBV6-5 and TRBJ1-6; D gene unclear. CDR1 is MNHEY, CDR2 SVGAGI, per germline. The CDR3 length is 16 residues. V dropped 2 bases and J dropped 7 bases, with 15 bases sitting between them. The CDR3 bases are TGTGCCAGCAGTTACGAGCCCGGACTAAGGAATTCACCCCTCCACTTT. Its protein product is CASSYEPGLRNSPLHF.

The J gene is TRBJ2-7, the V gene TRBV7-9; no definite D call. The germline V gene has CDR1 SEHNR and CDR2 FQNEAQ (reference sequence). V lost 4 bases to trimming and J lost 4 bases, with 8 bases between them. This CDR3 is 12 amino acids long. The CDR3, as DNA: TGTGCCAGCAGCTCAAGCCCTTACGAGCAGTACTTC. This sequence encodes CASSSSPYEQYF.

This clone was seen only a few times. The chain couples TRBV29-1 to TRBJ2-5; 9 nucleotides line up with TRBD2. J was trimmed by 5 bases and V by 4 bases; bases with no gene match: 2. CDR1 and CDR2 (germline): SQVTM, ANQGSEA. The CDR3 totals 12 residues. CDR3 amino acids: CSVVGLAETQYF. The DNA of the CDR3 is TGCAGCGTTGTAGGACTAGCGGAGACCCAGTACTTC.

Concerning this clone: At the DNA level, this CDR3 is encoded by other sequences in the same sample as well. The chain recombines TRBV5-1 with TRBJ2-3; TRBD1 agrees at 11 bases. After removal of 4 bases from V and 4 bases from J, the junction contained 8 bases not matched to a gene. This CDR3 contains 16 residues. Per the germline V gene, CDR1 is SGHRS and CDR2 is YFSETQ. The CDR3 here is CASSTGTGGRSDTQYF. The CDR3 coding sequence is TGCGCCAGCAGCACGGGGACAGGGGGGAGATCAGATACGCAGTATTTT.

This clone was detected only a few times. The chain uses TRBV18 and TRBJ2-7; D possibly corresponds to TRBD1 (5 bases). The CDR3 is 15 residues long. The germline V and J ends were trimmed by 6 bases and 3 bases, with 18 bases remaining between them. Germline values: CDR1 KGHSH, CDR2 LQKENI. This CDR3 reads CASSLGAATYYEQYF. The CDR3 nucleotides read TGTGCCAGCTCCTTAGGGGCGGCAACATACTACGAGCAGTACTTC.

The chain links TRBV19 to TRBJ1-1; TRBD1 agrees at 7 bases. Germline V gives CDR1 LNHDA, CDR2 SQIVND (reference sequence). This CDR3 comprises 16 residues. V lost 3 bases to trimming and J lost 6 bases; unmatched junction nucleotides: 13. The CDR3 nucleotides are TGTGCCAGTAGTATTGGGGGACAGATTCGCAACTCTGAAGCTTTCTTT. Protein product: CASSIGGQIRNSEAFF.

Comments on this clone: This sample includes further DNA sequences coding for the same CDR3. The chain is built from TRBV10-3 and TRBJ1-1; maybe TRBD1 (5 bases). Per germline, CDR1 ENHRY and CDR2 SYGVKD. This CDR3 region has 12 residues. Deletions cut 2 bases from V and 6 bases from J, with 7 bases between. This chain's CDR3 is CAISEAGAEAFF. CDR3 DNA sequence: TGTGCCATCAGTGAGGCGGGGGCTGAAGCTTTCTTT.

The chain recombines TRBV4-1 with TRBJ2-7; 8 bases map to TRBD1. Unmatched junction bases numbered 4, after V lost 3 bases and J lost 6 bases. The length of the CDR3 is 13 residues. Germline lookup yields CDR1 MGHRA and CDR2 YSYEKL. The CDR3 DNA follows: TGCGCCAGCAGCCAGGCACAGGGGGGCGAGCAGTACTTC. Amino acid sequence: CASSQAQGGEQYF.

The chain carries TRBV2 and TRBJ2-7; no definite D call. Per the germline V gene, CDR1 is SNHLY and CDR2 is FYNNEI. The CDR3 has 13 amino acids. V dropped 5 bases and J dropped 0 bases, with 8 bases sitting between them. DNA for the CDR3: TGTGCCAGCAGTTGGCCCAGCTCCTACGAGCAGTACTTC. Translating gives CASSWPSSYEQYF.

The chain has TRBV21-1 and TRBJ2-3; the table's D call of TRBD2 was not tested on the DNA. TRBV21-1 is a listed pseudogene. This CDR3 region has 17 residues. CDR3 sequence: CASSKSGTSGSTDTQYF. The DNA for the CDR3 is TGTGCCAGCAGCAAATCGGGGACTAGCGGGAGCACAGATACGCAGTATTTT.

V gene TRBV5-1 combines with J gene TRBJ2-7, with D possibly matching TRBD2 (8 bases). With 7 bases removed from V and 2 bases from J, the gap between germline ends came to 19 bases. CDR1 SGHRS and CDR2 YFSETQ come from the germline V gene. This CDR3 is built from 15 residues. The CDR3 is CASSREGATAYEQYF. CDR3 bases: TGCGCCAGCTCTCGGGAGGGGGCGACCGCCTACGAGCAGTACTTC.